Listed below are T cell receptor beta chains from one sample, sequenced in a study of T cell changes during pregnancy in multiple sclerosis. This table comes from immunoSEQ multiplex PCR, and its TCRdb copy is limited to in-frame clones, with some not included. The profile covers tens of thousands of clones, with 92% appearing a single time and roughly 2% taken by the ten largest. Here the sequenced sample was peripheral blood, taken in the third trimester of pregnancy. These receptor sequences come from a female donor in good health, enrolled as a control in a pregnancy study. Both conserved end residues are part of each CDR3. D genes are given only for firm matches. Clone sizes are given selectively: once, few, many, or a class where the clone is expanded.

clone size	J gene	D gene	V gene	CDR3 protein	CDR3 DNA
once	TRBJ1-2	TRBD1	TRBV7-7	CASSLAGTGIYGGYTF	TGTGCTAGCAGCTTAGCCGGGACAGGGATATACGGGGGCTACACCTTC
NA	TRBJ2-7	TRBD1	TRBV7-2	CASSSRYRGSYEQYF	TGTGCCAGCAGTTCGCGATACAGGGGTTCCTACGAGCAGTACTTC
NA	TRBJ2-5	NA	TRBV5-5	CASSFGQIQETQYF	TGTGCCAGCAGCTTCGGACAGATACAAGAGACCCAGTACTTC
NA	TRBJ1-1	NA	TRBV7-9	CASSLERNTEAFF	TGTGCCAGCAGCTTAGAGCGGAACACTGAAGCTTTCTTT
few	TRBJ2-2	NA	TRBV5-6	CASSRSGELFF	TGTGCCAGCAGCCGGTCCGGGGAGCTGTTTTTT
once	TRBJ2-2	NA	TRBV11-2	CASGGQFTGELFF	TGTGCCAGCGGAGGACAGTTCACCGGGGAGCTGTTTTTT
NA	TRBJ2-1	TRBD2	TRBV7-9	CASSPPPAGEGHEQFF	TGTGCCAGCAGCCCCCCCCCGGCGGGAGAGGGGCATGAGCAGTTCTTC
NA	TRBJ1-2	NA	TRBV28	CASSFHPDIVYGYTF	TGTGCCAGCAGTTTCCACCCCGACATAGTCTATGGCTACACCTTC
NA	TRBJ1-4	NA	TRBV5-1	CASSPVATNEKLFF	TGCGCCAGCAGCCCGGTTGCAACTAATGAAAAACTGTTTTTT
once	TRBJ2-7	NA	TRBV7-2	CASSLGLERPLNAYEQYF	TGTGCCAGCAGCTTAGGACTGGAGCGGCCCCTTAACGCCTACGAGCAGTACTTC
NA	TRBJ1-3	TRBD1	TRBV6-1	CASSAGTAGNTIYF	TGTGCCAGCAGTGCTGGGACAGCAGGAAACACCATATATTTT
NA	TRBJ2-1	NA	TRBV21-1	CASFASGRASYNEQFF	TGTGCCAGCTTCGCTAGCGGGAGGGCCTCCTACAATGAGCAGTTCTTC
NA	TRBJ2-5	TRBD2	TRBV29-1	CSVELAGDPQETQYF	TGCAGCGTTGAACTAGCGGGGGATCCACAAGAGACCCAGTACTTC
NA	TRBJ1-2	TRBD1	TRBV27	CASSSRQRIQGYGYTF	TGTGCCAGCAGTTCAAGACAAAGAATACAGGGGTATGGCTACACCTTC
NA	TRBJ2-4	TRBD1	TRBV7-2	CASSLARDSWNIQYF	TGTGCCAGCAGCTTAGCGAGGGACAGTTGGAACATTCAGTACTTC
NA	TRBJ2-7	NA	TRBV18	CASSPQGNEQYF	TGTGCCAGCTCACCCCAGGGGAACGAGCAGTACTTC
NA	TRBJ2-1	TRBD2	TRBV7-6	CASSGGLALDEQFF	TGTGCCAGCAGCGGGGGACTAGCGTTGGATGAGCAGTTCTTC